This entry describes one T cell receptor (beta chain). Its antigen remains unidentified. This entry is derived from a study of OX40 agonist ivuxolimab in advanced cancers. Study-wide findings and caveats: A proportion of nonresponders additionally exhibited low normalized T-cell clonal expansion.

Enrollment shut out patients with autoimmune disease history or systemic immunosuppression. The sampling schedule covered blood at baseline, cycle 4 day 1, and cycle 7 day 1. Clones were sequenced by immunoSEQ multiplex PCR, and TCRdb holds only the in-frame ones, with some missing. The data contain about 98,000 clones, more than 85% of them singletons. The sample consisted of CD4+ or CD8+ T cells sorted from blood, taken in a trial of the OX40 agonist ivuxolimab. The TCR was taken from an adult with an advanced solid tumor such as melanoma, head and neck, liver or kidney cancer.

DNA for the CDR3: TGTGCCAGCAGTCAACACCCCCAGACAGTTTATAGCAATCAGCCCCAGCATTTT. Its translation is CASSQHPQTVYSNQPQHF. The chain links TRBV28 to TRBJ1-5; possible D gene TRBD1, 5 bases. CDR3 length: 18 residues. Looked up from germline, CDR1 is MDHEN and CDR2 is SYDVKM. V lost 5 bases to trimming and J lost 0 bases, with 20 bases between them. Variable domain in full (rest from reference TRBV28 and TRBJ1-5): DVKVTQSSRYLVKRTGEKVFLECVQDMDHENMFWYRQDPGLGLRLIYFSYDVKMKEKGDIPEGYSVSREKKERFSLILESASTNQTSMYLCASSQHPQTVYSNQPQHFGDGTRLSIL.